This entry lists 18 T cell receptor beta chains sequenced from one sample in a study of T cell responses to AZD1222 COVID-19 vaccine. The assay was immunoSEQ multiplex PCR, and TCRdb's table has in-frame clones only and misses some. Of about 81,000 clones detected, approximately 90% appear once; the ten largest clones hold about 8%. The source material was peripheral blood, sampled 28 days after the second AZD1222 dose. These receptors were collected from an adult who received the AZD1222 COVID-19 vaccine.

The CDR3 DNA follows: TGTGCCAGCAGTCCCACAGGGGGCGGTTTGAACTATGGCTACACCTTC. Translated: CASSPTGGGLNYGYTF. The J gene is TRBJ1-2, the V gene TRBV28; TRBD1 agrees at 9 bases. CDR1 is MDHEN and CDR2 is SYDVKM in the germline V gene. The CDR3 sequence is 16 residues long. Trimming took 5 bases from V and 2 from J; bases not matched to a gene: 9.

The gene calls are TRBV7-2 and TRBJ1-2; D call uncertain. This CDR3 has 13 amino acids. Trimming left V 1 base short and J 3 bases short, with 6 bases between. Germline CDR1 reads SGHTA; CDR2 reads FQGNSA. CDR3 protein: CASSLGSYYGYTF. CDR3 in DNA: TGTGCCAGCAGCTTAGGGTCCTACTATGGCTACACCTTC.

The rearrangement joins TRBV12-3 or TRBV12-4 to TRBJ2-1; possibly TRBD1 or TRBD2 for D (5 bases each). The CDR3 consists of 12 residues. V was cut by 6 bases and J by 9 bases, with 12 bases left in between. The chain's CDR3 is CASRTTGGEQFF. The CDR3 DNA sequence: TGTGCCAGCAGGACTACTGGGGGTGAGCAGTTCTTC.

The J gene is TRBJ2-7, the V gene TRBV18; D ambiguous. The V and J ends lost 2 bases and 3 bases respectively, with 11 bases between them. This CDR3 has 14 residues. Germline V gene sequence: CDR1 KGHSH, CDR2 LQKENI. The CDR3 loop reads CASSPRVGNYEQYF. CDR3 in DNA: TGTGCCAGCTCACCAAGGGTGGGAAACTACGAGCAGTACTTC.

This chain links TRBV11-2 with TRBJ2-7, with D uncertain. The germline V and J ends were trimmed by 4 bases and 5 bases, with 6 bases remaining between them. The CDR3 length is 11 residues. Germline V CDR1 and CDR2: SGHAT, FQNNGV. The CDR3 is CASSSFHEQYF. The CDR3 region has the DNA TGTGCCAGCAGCTCGTTCCACGAGCAGTACTTC.

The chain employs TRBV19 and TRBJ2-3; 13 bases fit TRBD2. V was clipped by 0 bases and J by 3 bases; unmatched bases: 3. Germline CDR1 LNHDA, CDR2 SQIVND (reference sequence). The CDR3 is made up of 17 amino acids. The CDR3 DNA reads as TGTGCCAGTAGTATAGATCGGACTAGCGGGAGTACAGATACGCAGTATTTT. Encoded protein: CASSIDRTSGSTDTQYF.

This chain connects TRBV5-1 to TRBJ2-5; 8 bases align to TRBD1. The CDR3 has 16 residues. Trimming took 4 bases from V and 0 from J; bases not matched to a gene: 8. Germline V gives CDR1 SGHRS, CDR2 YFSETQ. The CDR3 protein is CASSAGTGGYQETQYF. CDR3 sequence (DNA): TGCGCCAGCAGCGCCGGGACAGGCGGGTACCAAGAGACCCAGTACTTC.

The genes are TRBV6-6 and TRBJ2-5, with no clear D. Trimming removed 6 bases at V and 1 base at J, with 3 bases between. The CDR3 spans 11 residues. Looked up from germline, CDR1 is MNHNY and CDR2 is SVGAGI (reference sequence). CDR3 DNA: TGTGCCAGCAGCCCCCAAGAGACCCAGTACTTC. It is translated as CASSPQETQYF.

The CDR3 DNA reads TGTGCCAGCAGTGGGACAGTGAGGAGCTACACCTTC. Protein sequence: CASSGTVRSYTF. The V gene is TRBV25-1, the J gene TRBJ1-2, with D possibly TRBD1 on 6 matching bases. This CDR3 is 12 amino acids long. CDR1 and CDR2 (germline): MGHDK, SYGVNS. V lost 4 bases and J 9 bases, leaving 12 bases between the germline ends.

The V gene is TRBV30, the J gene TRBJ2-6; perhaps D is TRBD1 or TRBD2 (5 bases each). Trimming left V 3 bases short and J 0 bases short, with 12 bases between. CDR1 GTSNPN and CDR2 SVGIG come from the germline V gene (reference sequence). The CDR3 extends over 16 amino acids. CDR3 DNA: TGTGCCTGGAGGAGGGGTCGAAGCTCTGGGGCCAACGTCCTGACTTTC. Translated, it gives CAWRRGRSSGANVLTF.

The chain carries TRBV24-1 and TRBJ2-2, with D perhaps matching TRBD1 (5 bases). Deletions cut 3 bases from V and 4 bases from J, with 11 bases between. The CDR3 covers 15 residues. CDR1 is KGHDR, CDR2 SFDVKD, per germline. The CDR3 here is CATSDQGRATGELFF. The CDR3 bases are TGTGCCACCAGTGATCAGGGTCGGGCCACCGGGGAGCTGTTTTTT.

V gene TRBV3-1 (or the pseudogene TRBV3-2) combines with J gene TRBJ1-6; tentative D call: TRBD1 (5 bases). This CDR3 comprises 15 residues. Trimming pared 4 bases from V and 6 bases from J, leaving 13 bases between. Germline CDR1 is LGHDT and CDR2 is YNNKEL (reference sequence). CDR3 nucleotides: TGTGCCAGCAGCCCCAATTTCCAGGGTAATTCACCCCTCCACTTT. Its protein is CASSPNFQGNSPLHF.

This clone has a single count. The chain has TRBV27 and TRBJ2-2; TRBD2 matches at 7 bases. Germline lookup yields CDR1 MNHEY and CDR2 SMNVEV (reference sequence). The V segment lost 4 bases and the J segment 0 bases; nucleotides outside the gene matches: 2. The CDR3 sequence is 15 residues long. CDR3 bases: TGTGCCAGCAGTTCAGGGACTACGAACACCGGGGAGCTGTTTTTT. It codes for CASSSGTTNTGELFF.

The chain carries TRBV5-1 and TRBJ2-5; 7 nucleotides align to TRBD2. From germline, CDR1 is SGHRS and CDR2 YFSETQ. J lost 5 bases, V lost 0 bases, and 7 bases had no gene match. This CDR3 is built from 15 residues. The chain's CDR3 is CASSLAGTITETQYF. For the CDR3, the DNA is TGCGCCAGCAGCTTGGCCGGGACTATAACGGAGACCCAGTACTTC.

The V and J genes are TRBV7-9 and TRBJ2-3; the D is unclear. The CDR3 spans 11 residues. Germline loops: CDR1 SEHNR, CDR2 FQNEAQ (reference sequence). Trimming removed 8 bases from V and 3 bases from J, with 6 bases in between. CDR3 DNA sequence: TGTGCCAGCCGACGAACAGATACGCAGTATTTT. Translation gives CASRRTDTQYF.

The CDR3 region is CASSFVGGTEAFF. The CDR3 DNA is TGCGCCAGCAGCTTCGTTGGGGGCACTGAAGCTTTCTTT. V and J are TRBV5-1 and TRBJ1-1; tentative D call: TRBD1 (5 bases). Germline V CDR1 and CDR2: SGHRS, YFSETQ. The germline V and J ends were trimmed by 2 bases and 4 bases, with 9 bases remaining between them. The CDR3 runs to 13 residues.

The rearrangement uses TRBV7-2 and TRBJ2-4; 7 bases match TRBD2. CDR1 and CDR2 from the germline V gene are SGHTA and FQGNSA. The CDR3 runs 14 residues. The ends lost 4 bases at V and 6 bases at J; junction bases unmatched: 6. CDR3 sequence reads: CASSSPSGSNIQYF. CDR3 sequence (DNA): TGTGCCAGCAGCTCCCCTAGCGGCTCAAACATTCAGTACTTC. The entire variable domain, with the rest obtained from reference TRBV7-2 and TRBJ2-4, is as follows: GAGVSQSPSNKVTEKGKDVELRCDPISGHTALYWYRQSLGQGLEFLIYFQGNSAPDKSGLPSDRFSAERTGGSVSTLTIQRTQQEDSAVYLCASSSPSGSNIQYFGAGTRLSVL.

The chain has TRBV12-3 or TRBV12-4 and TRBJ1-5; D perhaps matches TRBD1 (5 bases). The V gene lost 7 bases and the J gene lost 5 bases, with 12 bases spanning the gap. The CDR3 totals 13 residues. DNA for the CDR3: TGTGCCAGCAAAGGGACGACCTATCAGCCCCAGCATTTT. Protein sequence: CASKGTTYQPQHF.